Sequencing of this TCR beta chain was carried out in a study of shared clonotypes between healthy human individuals. At the level of the study: Per donor, CD8 memory used one plate, CD8 naive used two, CD4 memory used three and CD4 naive used three. Study observations and caveats: Sorted-subset sequencing, rarefaction showed, was incomplete despite large depth. The naive CD4 repertoires of a few donors were compared, and approximately 5% of clonotypes were shared.

The assay was immunoSEQ multiplex PCR, and TCRdb's table has in-frame clones only and misses some. The sample shows hundreds of thousands of clones, 74% of them seen only once. As regards this clone: Its antigen remains unidentified.

The CDR3 length is 14 residues. With 4 bases removed from V and 2 bases from J, the gap between germline ends came to 11 bases. CDR1 SGHRS and CDR2 YFSETQ come from the germline V gene. The TCR sequence derives from a young man in good health. The chain joins TRBV5-1 to TRBJ2-3, with a tentative D call TRBD2 (6 bases). Sample: memory CD4+ T cells sorted from blood. Documented subset: CD45RA-negative fraction. CDR3 in amino acids: CASSPDYATDTQYF. CDR3 bases: TGCGCCAGCAGCCCGGACTATGCCACAGATACGCAGTATTTT.